This TCR beta chain was obtained from a study of OX40 agonist ivuxolimab in advanced cancers. Study information: Patient treatment consisted of intravenous ivuxolimab administration every 2 weeks at 0.01 to 10 mg/kg. Antecedent anti-PD-1, anti-PD-L1 or anti-CTLA-4 therapy was permissible, with over 35% having received some. General study points: CD8+ T cells showed, on average, more clonal expansion than CD4+ cells.

On cycle 4 day 1 and cycle 7 day 1, as well as at baseline, blood was sampled. The method was immunoSEQ multiplex PCR; TCRdb's version includes in-frame clones alone and lacks a portion of them. The repertoire has about 70,000 clones, roughly 80% of them found once; the top ten carry 1.1%. CDR3 length: 15 amino acids. Trimming took off 0 bases at V and 4 bases at J, with 10 bases between the two ends. Germline V gene data show CDR1 as LNHDA and CDR2 as SQIVND (reference sequence). This clone has just one count. What it recognizes is unknown. The input for sequencing was CD4+ or CD8+ T cells sorted from blood, taken in a trial of the OX40 agonist ivuxolimab. The chain combines TRBV19 with TRBJ2-4; perhaps TRBD1 as D (5 bases). The clonotype was recovered from an adult with an advanced solid tumor such as melanoma, head and neck, liver or kidney cancer. CDR3 nucleotides: TGTGCCAGTAGTATAGAACCAGGGCTAAAAAACATTCAGTACTTC. Its protein is CASSIEPGLKNIQYF.